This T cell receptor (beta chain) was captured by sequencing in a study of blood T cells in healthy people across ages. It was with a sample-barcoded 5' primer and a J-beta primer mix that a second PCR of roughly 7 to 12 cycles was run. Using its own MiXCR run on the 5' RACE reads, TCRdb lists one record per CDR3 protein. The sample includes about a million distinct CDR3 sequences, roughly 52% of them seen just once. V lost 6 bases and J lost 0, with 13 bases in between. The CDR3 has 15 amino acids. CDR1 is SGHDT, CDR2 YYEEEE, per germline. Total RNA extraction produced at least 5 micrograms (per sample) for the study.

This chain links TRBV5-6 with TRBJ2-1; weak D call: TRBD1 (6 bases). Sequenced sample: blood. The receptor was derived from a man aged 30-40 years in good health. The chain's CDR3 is CASTLGAGSYNEQFF. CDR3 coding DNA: TGTGCCAGCACCCTGGGGGCAGGCTCCTACAATGAGCAGTTCTTC.